Listed below are T cell receptor beta chains from one sample, sequenced in a study of blood T cell repertoires in COVID-19. The data were produced by immunoSEQ multiplex PCR, yet TCRdb's version contains in-frame clones alone and is incomplete. This table has tens of thousands of clones, 75% to 90% appearing once. The sample consisted of peripheral blood. The source of these receptors is a man older than 75 with acute or convalescent COVID-19. Both conserved end residues are part of each CDR3. Fields, in order: clone size, J gene, D gene, V gene, CDR3 protein, CDR3 DNA. The D gene is left open where the match is weak. Only part of the rows carry a size: once, few, many, or a class if the clone is expanded.

. TRBJ1-4 TRBD1 TRBV5-4 CASSSETGGGGEKLFF TGTGCCAGCAGCTCAGAGACAGGGGGCGGGGGTGAAAAACTGTTTTTT
. TRBJ2-1 . TRBV19 CASSTTGDEQFF TGTGCCAGTAGTACCACAGGCGATGAGCAGTTCTTC
. TRBJ2-7 . TRBV19 CASTDYLYEQYF TGTGCCTCGACCGACTACCTCTACGAGCAGTACTTC
. TRBJ1-2 TRBD1 TRBV5-4 CASSTGQGVSGYTF TGTGCCAGCAGCACAGGACAGGGGGTTAGTGGCTACACCTTC
. TRBJ2-2 TRBD2 TRBV6-5 CASSYDGRASGELFF TGTGCCAGCAGTTACGACGGGAGGGCCTCCGGGGAGCTGTTTTTT
. TRBJ1-5 . TRBV7-9 CASSFGPDQPQHF TGTGCCAGCAGCTTTGGGCCGGATCAGCCCCAGCATTTT
. TRBJ2-1 . TRBV19 CASSLLDEQFF TGTGCCAGTAGCCTACTGGATGAGCAGTTCTTC
few TRBJ1-3 . TRBV6-5 CASSYLGLSGNTIYF TGTGCCAGCAGTTACCTGGGGCTCTCTGGAAACACCATATATTTT
. TRBJ1-3 TRBD1 TRBV12-3/TRBV12-4 CASSRKGATIYF TGTGCCAGCAGTCGCAAGGGGGCAACCATATATTTT
. TRBJ2-1 . TRBV7-8 CASSPQGYEQFF TGTGCCAGCAGCCCCCAGGGGTATGAGCAGTTCTTC
. TRBJ2-3 TRBD2 TRBV5-1 CASSLLAGRDTQYF TGCGCCAGCAGCTTACTAGCGGGAAGAGATACGCAGTATTTT
. TRBJ1-3 . TRBV19 CASRDRDIPGNTIYF TGTGCCAGTAGAGACCGGGACATACCTGGAAACACCATATATTTT
once TRBJ1-2 TRBD1 TRBV15 CATSIPTGDGYTF TGTGCCACCAGCATACCGACAGGGGACGGCTACACCTTC
. TRBJ1-1 TRBD1 TRBV9 CASSVEQGGTEAFF TGTGCCAGCAGCGTAGAACAGGGGGGCACTGAAGCTTTCTTT
. TRBJ2-5 TRBD2 TRBV2 CASSRASGPQETQYF TGTGCCAGCAGTCGGGCTAGCGGACCTCAAGAGACCCAGTACTTC
. TRBJ2-7 TRBD2 TRBV18 CASSISGRQSYEQYF TGTGCCAGCTCAATTAGCGGGAGGCAATCCTACGAGCAGTACTTC
. TRBJ2-3 . TRBV10-3 CAISSVEEDTQYF TGTGCCATTTCTAGCGTGGAGGAAGATACGCAGTATTTT
. TRBJ2-1 . TRBV18 CASSPRGGHSGDEQFF TGTGCCAGCTCACCTCGAGGCGGCCACTCTGGCGATGAGCAGTTCTTC
. TRBJ2-5 . TRBV7-3 CASSSQGLQETQYF TGTGCCAGCAGCTCACAGGGTTTACAGGAGACCCAGTACTTC
. TRBJ1-4 TRBD1 TRBV6-6 CASSTTGGVEKLFF TGTGCCAGCAGTACTACAGGGGGGGTTGAAAAACTGTTTTTT
. TRBJ1-5 . TRBV24-1 CATQLDFESNQPQHF TGTGCCACCCAATTAGATTTTGAGAGCAATCAGCCCCAGCATTTT
. TRBJ2-7 TRBD1 TRBV6-5 CASSRGTGAIYEQYF TGTGCCAGCAGCCGTGGGACAGGGGCTATTTACGAGCAGTACTTC
. TRBJ2-1 TRBD2 TRBV7-9 CASSLRTSVYSYNEQFF TGTGCCAGCAGCCTTCGGACTAGCGTATATTCCTACAATGAGCAGTTCTTC
. TRBJ2-2 . TRBV2 CASSEIGNTGELFF TGTGCCAGCAGCGAAATCGGGAACACCGGGGAGCTGTTTTTT
. TRBJ1-4 TRBD1 TRBV19 CATTTGGTNEKLFF TGTGCCACTACCACAGGGGGCACTAATGAAAAACTGTTTTTT
few TRBJ1-5 . TRBV19 CASSDTDQPQHF TGTGCCAGTAGTGACACTGATCAGCCCCAGCATTTT
. TRBJ1-6 TRBD1 TRBV2 CASRTGVDSPLHF TGTGCCAGCAGGACAGGGGTGGATTCACCCCTCCACTTT
. TRBJ2-1 . TRBV25-1 CASSRYNEQFF TGTGCCAGCAGTCGTTACAATGAGCAGTTCTTC
. TRBJ1-2 . TRBV30 CAWRALGAENYGYTF TGTGCCTGGAGGGCCTTAGGGGCCGAGAACTATGGCTACACCTTC
once TRBJ2-2 TRBD1 TRBV6-4 CASRGTGSSGELFF TGTGCCAGTCGGGGGACAGGGTCTTCCGGGGAGCTGTTTTTT
. TRBJ2-7 . TRBV9 CASSVDSSLSYEQYF TGTGCCAGCAGCGTAGACTCCTCACTATCCTACGAGCAGTACTTC
once TRBJ2-3 TRBD2 TRBV11-3 CASSMTSGGTDTQYF TGTGCCAGCAGCATGACTAGCGGTGGCACAGATACGCAGTATTTT
few TRBJ1-6 . TRBV11-1 CASSLGTANSPLHF TGTGCCAGCAGCTTAGGGACAGCCAATTCACCCCTCCACTTT
. TRBJ2-7 TRBD2 TRBV6-1 CASRQTSGGRYEQYF TGTGCCAGCAGACAAACTAGCGGGGGCCGCTACGAGCAGTACTTC
few TRBJ1-5 . TRBV28 CASILTGGNQPQHF TGTGCCAGCATTTTGACCGGGGGCAATCAGCCCCAGCATTTT
. TRBJ1-2 TRBD1 TRBV6-1 CASSESKTGGYGYTF TGTGCCAGCAGTGAAAGTAAAACAGGGGGATATGGCTACACCTTC
. TRBJ1-1 . TRBV11-2 CASSSTRGVTEAFF TGTGCCAGCAGCTCGACTAGAGGGGTAACTGAAGCTTTCTTT
. TRBJ2-7 TRBD1 TRBV28 CATGTAYEQYF TGTGCCACCGGGACAGCCTACGAGCAGTACTTC
. TRBJ2-5 . TRBV7-2 CASSLVLQETQYF TGTGCCAGCAGCTTAGTCCTACAAGAGACCCAGTACTTC
. TRBJ2-5 TRBD1 TRBV27 CASSFTGGSETQYF TGTGCCAGCAGTTTCACAGGGGGCTCGGAGACCCAGTACTTC
. TRBJ2-7 . TRBV7-2 CASSLVPDGREQYF TGTGCCAGCAGCTTAGTCCCCGACGGGAGAGAGCAGTACTTC
many TRBJ2-3 . TRBV5-4 CASSYGDTQYF TGTGCCAGCAGCTACGGAGATACGCAGTATTTT
. TRBJ1-2 . TRBV10-3 CAARGYVEHGYTF TGTGCCGCGCGGGGCTACGTCGAACATGGCTACACCTTC
. TRBJ2-7 TRBD2 TRBV9 CASSVATSGYEQYF TGTGCCAGCAGCGTAGCGACTAGCGGATACGAGCAGTACTTC
. TRBJ2-1 . TRBV3-1/TRBV3-2 CASSLNQGRPYNEQFF TGTGCCAGCAGCCTAAACCAGGGGCGGCCCTACAATGAGCAGTTCTTC